What follows are 4 T cell receptor beta chains derived from one specimen sequenced in a study of T and B cells in COVID-19 patients. Blood genomic DNA input for TRB amplification was about 220-500 ng. Multiplex PCR with BIOMED2 TRB-A/B primer pools amplified TRB rearrangements. MiXCR, run by TCRdb on the multiplex PCR reads, gives a single entry per CDR3 protein. Of some 970 distinct CDR3 sequences listed, 18% are singletons. Sequencing input: blood. These receptors originate from a human donor with active COVID-19.

Within the sample, this clonotype is large. The CDR3 DNA follows: TGTGCCAGCAGTTTACGGGGGGGGTTCACCGGGGAGCTGTTTTTT. This encodes CASSLRGGFTGELFF. This chain connects TRBV27 to TRBJ2-2, with 8 bases fitting TRBD2. CDR1 and CDR2 from the germline V gene are MNHEY and SMNVEV (reference sequence). V trimming: 2 bases; J trimming: 4 bases; junction bases outside the gene matches: 3. The CDR3 consists of 15 residues.

V is TRBV2 and J is TRBJ2-2; a possible D gene is TRBD1 (6 bases). Trimming removed 3 bases at V and 5 bases at J, with 13 bases between. Germline V CDR1 and CDR2: SNHLY, FYNNEI. The CDR3 has 15 amino acids. CDR3 coding DNA: TGTGCCAGCAGTGAGCAGGGGACGGTAACCGGGGAGCTGTTTTTT. Its translation is CASSEQGTVTGELFF.

Sample share makes this clonotype large (0.1 to 1%). The chain carries TRBV13 and TRBJ2-2; the D call may be TRBD1 or TRBD2 (7 bases each). Per the germline V gene, CDR1 is PRHDT and CDR2 is FYEKMQ (reference sequence). V shed 3 bases and J shed 5 bases, with 16 bases lying between them. The CDR3 contains 16 residues. The CDR3 bases are TGTGCCAGCAGCTTTTATGTCAGGGGGGGTACCGGGGAGCTGTTTTTT. Translating gives CASSFYVRGGTGELFF.

The chain joins TRBV9 to TRBJ1-4, with no clear D. CDR3 size: 14 residues. Trimming left V 0 bases short and J 8 bases short, with 11 bases between. From germline, CDR1 is SGDLS and CDR2 YYNGEE. The CDR3 is CASSVEGMGEKLFF. CDR3 in DNA: TGTGCCAGCAGCGTAGAGGGAATGGGGGAAAAACTGTTTTTT.